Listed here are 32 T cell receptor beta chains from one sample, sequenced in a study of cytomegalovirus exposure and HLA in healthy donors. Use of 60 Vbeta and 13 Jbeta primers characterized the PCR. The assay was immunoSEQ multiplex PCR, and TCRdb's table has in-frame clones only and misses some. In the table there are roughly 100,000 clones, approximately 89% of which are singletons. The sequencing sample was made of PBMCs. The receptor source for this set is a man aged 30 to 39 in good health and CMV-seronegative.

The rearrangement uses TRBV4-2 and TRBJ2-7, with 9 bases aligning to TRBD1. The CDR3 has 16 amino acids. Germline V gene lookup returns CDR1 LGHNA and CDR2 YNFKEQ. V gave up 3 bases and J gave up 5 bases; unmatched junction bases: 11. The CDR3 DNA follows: TGTGCCAGCAGCCACCTTAAGACAGGGGGGCCAAACGAGCAGTACTTC. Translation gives CASSHLKTGGPNEQYF.

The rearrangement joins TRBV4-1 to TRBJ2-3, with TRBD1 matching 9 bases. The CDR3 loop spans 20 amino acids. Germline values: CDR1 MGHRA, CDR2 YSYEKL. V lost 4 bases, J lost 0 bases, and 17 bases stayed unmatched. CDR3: CASSLSWARDRAVSTDTQYF. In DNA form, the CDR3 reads TGCGCCAGCAGCCTAAGTTGGGCCCGGGACAGGGCCGTTAGCACAGATACGCAGTATTTT.

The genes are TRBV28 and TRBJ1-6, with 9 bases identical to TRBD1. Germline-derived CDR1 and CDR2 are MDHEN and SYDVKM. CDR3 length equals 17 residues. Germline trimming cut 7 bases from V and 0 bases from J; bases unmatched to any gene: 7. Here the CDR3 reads CASIDYRGLSYNSPLHF. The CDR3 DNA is TGTGCCAGCATTGACTACAGGGGGCTCTCCTATAATTCACCCCTCCACTTT.

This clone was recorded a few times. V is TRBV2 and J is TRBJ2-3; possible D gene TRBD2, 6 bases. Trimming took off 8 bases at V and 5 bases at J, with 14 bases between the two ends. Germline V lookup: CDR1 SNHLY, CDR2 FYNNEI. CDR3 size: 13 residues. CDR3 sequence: CASSPGAGDTQYF. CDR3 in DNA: TGTGCCAGCTCCCCGGGAGCGGGAGATACGCAGTATTTT.

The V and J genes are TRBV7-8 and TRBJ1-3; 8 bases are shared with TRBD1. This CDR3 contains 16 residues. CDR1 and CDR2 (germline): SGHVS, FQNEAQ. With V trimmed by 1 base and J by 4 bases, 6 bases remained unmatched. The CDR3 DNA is TGTGCCAGCAGCTTAGGGCCAGGGGGCTTGGGAAACACCATATATTTT. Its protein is CASSLGPGGLGNTIYF.

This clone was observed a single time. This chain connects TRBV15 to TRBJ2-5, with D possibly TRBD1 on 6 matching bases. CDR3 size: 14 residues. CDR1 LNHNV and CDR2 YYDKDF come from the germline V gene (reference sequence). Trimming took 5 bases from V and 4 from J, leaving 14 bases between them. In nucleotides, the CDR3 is TGTGCCACCAGCGAACGCAGGGGTGCAGAGACCCAGTACTTC. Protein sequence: CATSERRGAETQYF.

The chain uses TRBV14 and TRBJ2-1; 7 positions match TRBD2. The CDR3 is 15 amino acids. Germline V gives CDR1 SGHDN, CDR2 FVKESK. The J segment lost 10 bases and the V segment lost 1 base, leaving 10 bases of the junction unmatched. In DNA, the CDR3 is TGTGCCAGCAGCCAAGCTGGAATAGCGGGCATGGAGCAGTTCTTC. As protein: CASSQAGIAGMEQFF.

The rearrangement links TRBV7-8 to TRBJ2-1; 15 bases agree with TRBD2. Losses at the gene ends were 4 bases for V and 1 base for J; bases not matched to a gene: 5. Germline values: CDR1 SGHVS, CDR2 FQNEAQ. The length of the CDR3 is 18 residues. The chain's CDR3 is CASSSGLAGGHSYNEQFF. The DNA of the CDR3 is TGTGCCAGCAGCTCCGGACTAGCGGGAGGGCATTCCTACAATGAGCAGTTCTTC.

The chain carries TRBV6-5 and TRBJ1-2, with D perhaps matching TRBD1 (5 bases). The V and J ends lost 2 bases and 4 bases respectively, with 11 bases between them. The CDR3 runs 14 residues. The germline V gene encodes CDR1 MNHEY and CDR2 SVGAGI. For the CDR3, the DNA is TGTGCCAGCAGTTACCGCGGGGCAGGCTATGGCTACACCTTC. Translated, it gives CASSYRGAGYGYTF.

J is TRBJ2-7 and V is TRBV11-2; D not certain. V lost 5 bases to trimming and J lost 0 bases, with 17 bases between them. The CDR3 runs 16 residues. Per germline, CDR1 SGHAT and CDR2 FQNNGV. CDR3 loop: CASSPYDTSSSYEQYF. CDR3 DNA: TGTGCCAGCAGCCCTTATGACACATCGAGCTCCTACGAGCAGTACTTC.

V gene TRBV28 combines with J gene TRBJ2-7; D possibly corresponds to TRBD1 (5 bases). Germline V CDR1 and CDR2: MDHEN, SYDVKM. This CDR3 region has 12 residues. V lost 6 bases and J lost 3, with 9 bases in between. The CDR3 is CASRPQGYEQYF. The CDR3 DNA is TGTGCCAGCAGGCCCCAGGGCTACGAGCAGTACTTC. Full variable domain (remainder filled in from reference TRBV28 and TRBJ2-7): DVKVTQSSRYLVKRTGEKVFLECVQDMDHENMFWYRQDPGLGLRLIYFSYDVKMKEKGDIPEGYSVSREKKERFSLILESASTNQTSMYLCASRPQGYEQYFGPGTRLTVT.

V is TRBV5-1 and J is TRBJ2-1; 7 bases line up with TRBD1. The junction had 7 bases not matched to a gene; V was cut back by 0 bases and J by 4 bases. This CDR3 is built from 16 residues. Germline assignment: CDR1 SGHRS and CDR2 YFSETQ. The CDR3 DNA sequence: TGCGCCAGCAGCTTGGCCGCCCTGGGACAGTACAATGAGCAGTTCTTC. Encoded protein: CASSLAALGQYNEQFF.

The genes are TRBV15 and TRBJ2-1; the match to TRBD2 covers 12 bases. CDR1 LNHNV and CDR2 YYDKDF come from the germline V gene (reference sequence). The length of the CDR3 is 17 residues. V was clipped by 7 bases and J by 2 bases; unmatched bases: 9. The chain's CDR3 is CATKRASGRAAYNEQFF. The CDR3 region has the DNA TGTGCCACCAAGCGGGCTAGCGGGAGGGCCGCCTACAATGAGCAGTTCTTC.

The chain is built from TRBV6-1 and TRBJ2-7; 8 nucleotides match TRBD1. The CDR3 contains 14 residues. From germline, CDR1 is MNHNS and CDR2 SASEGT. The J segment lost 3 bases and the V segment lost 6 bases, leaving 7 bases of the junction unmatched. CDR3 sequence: CASRPGQVVYEQYF. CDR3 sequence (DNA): TGTGCCAGCAGACCGGGACAGGTCGTCTACGAGCAGTACTTC.

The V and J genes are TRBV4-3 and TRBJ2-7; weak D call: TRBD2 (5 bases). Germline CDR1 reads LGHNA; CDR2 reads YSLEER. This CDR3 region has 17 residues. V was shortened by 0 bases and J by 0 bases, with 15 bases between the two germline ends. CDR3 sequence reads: CASSQDYEGALSYEQYF. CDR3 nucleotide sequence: TGCGCCAGCAGCCAAGATTACGAGGGAGCCCTCTCCTACGAGCAGTACTTC.

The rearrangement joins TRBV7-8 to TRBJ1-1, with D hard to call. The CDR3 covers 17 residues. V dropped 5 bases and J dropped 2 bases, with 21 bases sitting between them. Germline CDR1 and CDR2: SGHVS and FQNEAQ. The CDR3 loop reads CASSKLTSGEYNTEAFF. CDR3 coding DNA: TGTGCCAGCAGCAAACTCACCTCCGGGGAATATAACACTGAAGCTTTCTTT.

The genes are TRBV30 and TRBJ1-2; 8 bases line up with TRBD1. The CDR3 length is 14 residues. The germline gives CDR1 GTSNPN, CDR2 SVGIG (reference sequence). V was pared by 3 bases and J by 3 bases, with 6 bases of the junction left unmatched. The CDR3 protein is CAWRLDRAYYGYTF. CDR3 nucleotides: TGTGCCTGGAGGTTGGACAGGGCATACTATGGCTACACCTTC. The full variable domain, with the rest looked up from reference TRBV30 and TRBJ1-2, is SQTIHQWPATLVQPVGSPLSLECTVEGTSNPNLYWYRQAAGRGLQLLFYSVGIGQISSEVPQNLSASRPQDRQFILSSKKLLLSDSGFYLCAWRLDRAYYGYTFGSGTRLTVV.

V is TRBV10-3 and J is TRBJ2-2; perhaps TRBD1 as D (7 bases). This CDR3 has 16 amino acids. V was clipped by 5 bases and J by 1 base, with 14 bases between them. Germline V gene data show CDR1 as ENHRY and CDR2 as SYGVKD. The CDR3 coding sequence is TGTGCCATCAGTCTCGAGCAGGGGGGGAACACCGGGGAGCTGTTTTTT. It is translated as CAISLEQGGNTGELFF.

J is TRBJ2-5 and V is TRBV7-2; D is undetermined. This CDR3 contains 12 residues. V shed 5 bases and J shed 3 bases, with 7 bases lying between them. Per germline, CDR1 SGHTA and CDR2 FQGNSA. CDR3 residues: CASSRFKETQYF. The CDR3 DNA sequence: TGTGCCAGCAGCCGTTTTAAAGAGACCCAGTACTTC.

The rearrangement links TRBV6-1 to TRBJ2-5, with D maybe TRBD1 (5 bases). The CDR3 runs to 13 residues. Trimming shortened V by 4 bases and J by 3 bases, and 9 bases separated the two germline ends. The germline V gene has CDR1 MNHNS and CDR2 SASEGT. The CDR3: CASSGTFKETQYF. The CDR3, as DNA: TGTGCCAGCAGTGGGACATTTAAAGAGACCCAGTACTTC.

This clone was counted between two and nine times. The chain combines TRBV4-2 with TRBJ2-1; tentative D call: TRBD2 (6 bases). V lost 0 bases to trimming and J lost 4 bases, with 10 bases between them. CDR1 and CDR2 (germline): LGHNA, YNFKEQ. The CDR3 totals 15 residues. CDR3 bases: TGTGCCAGCAGCCAAGAAGGCGGGGATTACAATGAGCAGTTCTTC. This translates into CASSQEGGDYNEQFF.

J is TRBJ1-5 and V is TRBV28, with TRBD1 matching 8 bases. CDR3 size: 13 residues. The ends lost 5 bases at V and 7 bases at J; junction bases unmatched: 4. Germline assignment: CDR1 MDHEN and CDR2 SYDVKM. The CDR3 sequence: CASSIDRGQPQHF. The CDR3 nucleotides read TGTGCCAGCAGTATTGACAGGGGCCAGCCCCAGCATTTT. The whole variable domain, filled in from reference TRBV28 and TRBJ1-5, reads DVKVTQSSRYLVKRTGEKVFLECVQDMDHENMFWYRQDPGLGLRLIYFSYDVKMKEKGDIPEGYSVSREKKERFSLILESASTNQTSMYLCASSIDRGQPQHFGDGTRLSIL.

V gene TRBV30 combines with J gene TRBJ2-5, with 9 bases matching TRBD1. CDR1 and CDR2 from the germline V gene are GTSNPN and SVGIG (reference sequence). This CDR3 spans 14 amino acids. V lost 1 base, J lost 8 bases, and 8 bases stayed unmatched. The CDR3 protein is CAWSDWGQGSTQYF. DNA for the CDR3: TGTGCCTGGAGTGACTGGGGACAGGGTAGCACCCAGTACTTC.

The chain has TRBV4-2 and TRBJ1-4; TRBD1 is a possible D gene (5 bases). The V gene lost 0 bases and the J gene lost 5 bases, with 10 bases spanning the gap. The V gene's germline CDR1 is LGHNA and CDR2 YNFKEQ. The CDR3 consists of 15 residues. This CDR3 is CASSQEGRVNEKLFF. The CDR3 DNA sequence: TGTGCCAGCAGCCAAGAGGGCAGGGTGAATGAAAAACTGTTTTTT.

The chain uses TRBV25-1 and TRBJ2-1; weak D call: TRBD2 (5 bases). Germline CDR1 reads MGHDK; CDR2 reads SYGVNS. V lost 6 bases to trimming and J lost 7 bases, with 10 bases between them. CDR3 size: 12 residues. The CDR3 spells CASSLGVNEQFF. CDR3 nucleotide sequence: TGTGCCAGCAGCTTGGGAGTTAATGAGCAGTTCTTC.

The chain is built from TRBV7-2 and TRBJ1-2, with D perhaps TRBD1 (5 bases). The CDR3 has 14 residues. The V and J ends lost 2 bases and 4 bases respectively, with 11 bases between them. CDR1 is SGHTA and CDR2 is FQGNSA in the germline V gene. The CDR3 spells CASSLQGKTYGYTF. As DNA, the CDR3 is TGTGCCAGCAGCTTACAGGGAAAGACCTATGGCTACACCTTC.

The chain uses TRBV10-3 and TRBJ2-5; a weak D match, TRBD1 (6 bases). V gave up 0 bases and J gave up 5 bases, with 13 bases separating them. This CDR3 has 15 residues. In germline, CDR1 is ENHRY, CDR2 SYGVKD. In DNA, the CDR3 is TGTGCCATCAGTGAGTCCCGTGGGGGCCGGGAGACCCAGTACTTC. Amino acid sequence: CAISESRGGRETQYF.

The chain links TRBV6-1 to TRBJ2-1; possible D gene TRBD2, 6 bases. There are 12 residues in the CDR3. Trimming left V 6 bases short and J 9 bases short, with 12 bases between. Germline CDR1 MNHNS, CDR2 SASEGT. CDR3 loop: CASSQWGGEQFF. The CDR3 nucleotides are TGTGCCAGCAGCCAGTGGGGAGGTGAGCAGTTCTTC.

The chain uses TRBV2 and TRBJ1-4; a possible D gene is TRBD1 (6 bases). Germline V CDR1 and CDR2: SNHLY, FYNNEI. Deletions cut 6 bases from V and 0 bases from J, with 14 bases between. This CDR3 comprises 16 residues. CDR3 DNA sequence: TGTGCCAGCAGAATGGACAGAATTGCAACTAATGAAAAACTGTTTTTT. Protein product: CASRMDRIATNEKLFF.

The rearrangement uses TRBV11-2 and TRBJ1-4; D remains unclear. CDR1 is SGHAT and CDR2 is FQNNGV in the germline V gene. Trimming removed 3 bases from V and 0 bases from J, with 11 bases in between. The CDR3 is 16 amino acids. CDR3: CASSLVGRSTNEKLFF. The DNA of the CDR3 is TGTGCCAGCAGCTTGGTGGGCCGTTCAACTAATGAAAAACTGTTTTTT.

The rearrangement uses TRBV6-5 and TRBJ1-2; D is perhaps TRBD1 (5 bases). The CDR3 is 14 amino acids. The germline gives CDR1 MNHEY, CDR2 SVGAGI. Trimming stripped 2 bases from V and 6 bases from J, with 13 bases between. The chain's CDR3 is CASSYAQESHGYTF. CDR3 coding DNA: TGTGCCAGCAGTTACGCACAGGAGAGTCATGGCTACACCTTC.

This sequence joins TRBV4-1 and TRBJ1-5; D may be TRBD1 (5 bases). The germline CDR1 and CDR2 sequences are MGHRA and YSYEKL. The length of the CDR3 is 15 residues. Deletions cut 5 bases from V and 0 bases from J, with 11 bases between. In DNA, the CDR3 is TGCGCCAGCAGCAAAATCCAGGGTAGCAATCAGCCCCAGCATTTT. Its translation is CASSKIQGSNQPQHF.